Included here is one TCR beta chain sequence, with context. Its target is unknown. This same CDR3 is encoded by further DNA sequences in the sample. Profiling relied on immunoSEQ multiplex PCR, and the TCRdb table lists in-frame clones only, not all of them. The table shows about 53,000 clones, with approximately 90% occurring only once. The data were obtained in a study of OX40 agonist ivuxolimab in advanced cancers. Overall study context: Recorded diagnoses for dose-escalation patients were hepatocellular carcinoma, melanoma, renal cell or head and neck cancer. Of the participants, approximately 38% had some prior anti-PD-1, anti-PD-L1 or anti-CTLA-4 therapy, which was allowed.

Study-level results: The CD4+ and CD8+ T cells in the blood had expanded clonally by week 6 at 0.1 to 3.0 mg/kg. People who partly responded at 0.1-3.0 mg/kg had some of the least clonal expansion seen.

Germline V gives CDR1 MNHNS, CDR2 SASEGT. Trimming took off 6 bases at V and 5 bases at J, with 9 bases between the two ends. The CDR3 spans 12 residues. The receptor was isolated from an adult with an advanced solid tumor such as melanoma, head and neck, liver or kidney cancer. The sample was CD4+ or CD8+ T cells sorted from blood, taken in a trial of the OX40 agonist ivuxolimab. This chain links TRBV6-1 with TRBJ2-3; tentatively, D is TRBD1 (6 bases). The CDR3 sequence is CASRDRLDTQYF. The DNA for the CDR3 is TGTGCCAGCAGGGACAGATTAGATACGCAGTATTTT.